This T cell receptor beta chain derives from a study of Ad26.COV2.S vaccination and SARS-CoV-2 variants. Findings of the study overall: With respect to non-spike TCR breadth, vaccine and placebo recipients were similar.

Assay: immunoSEQ multiplex PCR; the TCRdb copy retains only in-frame clones and omits some. The table shows around 320,000 clones, with about 86% occurring only once. The CDR3 runs 14 residues. About this clone: Its antigen is still unknown.

The treatment here: some 20 received Ad26.COV2.S at low or high dose, single or two shots; 5 received placebo; per-sample allocation not given. Specimen acquisition occurred on day 63 following the initial vaccine or placebo injection. In the vaccine, an Ad26 vector expressed the SARS-CoV-2 spike of the Wuhan strain. The material sequenced was peripheral blood, taken in a trial of Ad26.COV2.S vaccine versus placebo. V and J are TRBV21-1 and TRBJ2-6. TRBV21-1 is deemed a pseudogene. This TCR derives from a person aged 18-65 years who received the Ad26.COV2.S COVID-19 vaccine or a placebo. The CDR3 sequence: CASRIRSGANVLTF. The CDR3 nucleotides are TGTGCCAGCCGAATCCGCTCTGGGGCCAACGTCCTGACTTTC.